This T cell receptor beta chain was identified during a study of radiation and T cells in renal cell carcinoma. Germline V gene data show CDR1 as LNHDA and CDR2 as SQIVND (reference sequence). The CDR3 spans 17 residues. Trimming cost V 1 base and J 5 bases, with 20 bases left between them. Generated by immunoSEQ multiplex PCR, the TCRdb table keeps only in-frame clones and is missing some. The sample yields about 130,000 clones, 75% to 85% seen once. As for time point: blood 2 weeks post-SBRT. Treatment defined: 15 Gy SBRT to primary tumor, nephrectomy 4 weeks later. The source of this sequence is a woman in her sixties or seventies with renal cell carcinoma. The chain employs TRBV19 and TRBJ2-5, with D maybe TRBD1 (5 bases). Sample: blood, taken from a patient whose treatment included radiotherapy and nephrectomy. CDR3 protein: CASSIGQGRNPWETQYF. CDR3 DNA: TGTGCCAGTAGTATAGGGCAGGGTAGGAATCCCTGGGAGACCCAGTACTTC.